This is a list of T cell receptor beta chains from one sample in a study of CD8 T cells in Susac syndrome. Via MiXCR, TCRdb re-called the immunoSEQ multiplex PCR reads, giving one row per CDR3 protein. The sample has about 120,000 distinct CDR3 sequences, 96% seen once. The sequencing sample was made of CD4+ T cells from PBMCs. The receptors here all came from a human donor with Susac syndrome. The CDR3 runs from the conserved cysteine through the conserved F or W. A D gene is named only where the DNA matches it firmly. Size is omitted from some rows. Given values are once, few, many or a class for expanded clones.

v_call,clone_size,j_call,d_call,cdr3_aa,cdr3_nt
TRBV4-2,.,TRBJ2-3,TRBD1,CASSQERGRSTDTQYF,TGTGCCAGCAGCCAAGAAAGGGGGCGAAGCACAGATACGCAGTATTTT
TRBV18,.,TRBJ2-5,TRBD2,CASSHRTRVETQYF,TGTGCCAGCTCACATCGGACTAGAGTAGAGACCCAGTACTTC
TRBV28,.,TRBJ2-3,.,CASSTDRGRTQYF,TGTGCCAGCAGCACAGATCGGGGGCGAACGCAGTATTTT
TRBV3-1,once,TRBJ2-6,.,CASSERGTGANVLTF,TGTGCCAGCAGCGAAAGGGGTACTGGGGCCAACGTCCTGACTTTC
TRBV10-3,few,TRBJ1-5,.,CAISESADQPQHF,TGTGCCATCAGTGAGTCTGCGGATCAGCCCCAGCATTTT
TRBV12-3/TRBV12-4,.,TRBJ2-7,.,CASSLGSTYEQYF,TGTGCCAGCAGTTTGGGCAGCACCTACGAGCAGTACTTC
TRBV18,once,TRBJ2-5,.,CASSPLNGYQETQYF,TGTGCCAGCTCACCACTCAACGGGTACCAAGAGACCCAGTACTTC
TRBV29-1,.,TRBJ1-3,.,CSVFTRQDGNTIYF,TGCAGCGTCTTCACTCGACAAGATGGAAACACCATATATTTT
TRBV24-1,.,TRBJ2-3,TRBD1,CATSGGQGADTQYF,TGTGCCACCAGTGGGGGACAGGGGGCAGATACGCAGTATTTT
TRBV11-2,.,TRBJ2-1,.,CASSLDQRRGSSYNEQFF,TGTGCCAGCAGCTTAGATCAGAGGCGGGGAAGCTCCTACAATGAGCAGTTCTTC
TRBV7-6,.,TRBJ1-2,TRBD1,CASSLAPDRGRGYTF,TGTGCCAGCAGCTTAGCGCCGGACAGGGGGCGAGGCTACACCTTC
TRBV18,.,TRBJ2-7,.,CASSPGRYSYEQYF,TGTGCCAGCTCACCAGGACGGTACTCCTACGAGCAGTACTTC
TRBV29-1,once,TRBJ2-5,TRBD2,CSVNLRGDQETQYF,TGCAGCGTTAATCTCCGGGGGGACCAAGAGACCCAGTACTTC
TRBV12-3/TRBV12-4,.,TRBJ2-5,TRBD2,CASSPSLAGGPETQYF,TGTGCCAGCAGTCCCTCACTAGCGGGAGGCCCGGAGACCCAGTACTTC
TRBV20-1,.,TRBJ2-7,.,CSARAPISLGRAYEQYF,TGCAGTGCTAGAGCCCCAATAAGTCTAGGAAGGGCTTACGAGCAGTACTTC
TRBV12-3/TRBV12-4,once,TRBJ2-1,TRBD1,CASSDQQGLVDNEQFF,TGTGCCAGCAGCGATCAACAGGGGCTGGTCGACAATGAGCAGTTCTTC
TRBV7-8,.,TRBJ2-2,.,CASRRTEVNTGELFF,TGTGCCAGCAGGCGGACAGAAGTAAACACCGGGGAGCTGTTTTTT
TRBV27,.,TRBJ1-2,TRBD1,CASSGTANYGYTF,TGTGCCAGCTCCGGGACAGCCAACTATGGCTACACCTTC
TRBV4-1,.,TRBJ2-1,.,CASSSRTSDIGGTRFF,TGCGCCAGCAGCAGCCGAACAAGCGATATAGGGGGAACCCGGTTCTTC
TRBV29-1,.,TRBJ2-6,.,CSVERSSGANVLTF,TGCAGCGTTGAAAGAAGCTCTGGGGCCAACGTCCTGACTTTC
TRBV11-2,.,TRBJ2-2,TRBD1,CASRLPYRGVGTGELFF,TGTGCCAGCAGACTTCCTTACAGGGGTGTTGGGACCGGGGAGCTGTTTTTT
TRBV5-1,once,TRBJ1-1,.,CASSLSGGTEAFF,TGCGCCAGCAGCTTGTCAGGTGGCACTGAAGCTTTCTTT
TRBV20-1,.,TRBJ2-3,TRBD2,CSARIAGLDTQYF,TGCAGTGCTAGAATAGCGGGGCTAGATACGCAGTATTTT
TRBV27,.,TRBJ2-1,TRBD2,CASSSGLAGYNEQFF,TGTGCCAGCAGTTCGGGACTAGCGGGATACAATGAGCAGTTCTTC
TRBV18,few,TRBJ2-5,.,CASSPGYQETQYF,TGTGCCAGCTCACCCGGGTACCAAGAGACCCAGTACTTC
TRBV5-4,.,TRBJ2-2,.,CASSLPTSPNTGELFF,TGTGCCAGCAGCTTGCCGACTAGTCCCAACACCGGGGAGCTGTTTTTT
TRBV2,.,TRBJ2-5,.,CASKQNQETQYF,TGTGCCAGCAAACAGAACCAAGAGACCCAGTACTTC
TRBV4-2,.,TRBJ2-2,TRBD2,CASSPKRLAGGPWELFF,TGTGCCAGCAGCCCAAAAAGACTAGCGGGAGGGCCTTGGGAGCTGTTTTTT
TRBV29-1,.,TRBJ2-7,.,CSVEYRAEQYF,TGCAGCGTTGAATACAGGGCCGAGCAGTACTTC
TRBV20-1,.,TRBJ1-5,.,CRQGSNQPQHF,TGCAGACAGGGTAGCAATCAGCCCCAGCATTTT
TRBV7-2,.,TRBJ1-2,.,CASTANTLVHTF,TGTGCCAGCACCGCTAACACATTAGTCCACACCTTC
TRBV20-1,.,TRBJ2-7,TRBD2,CSAQGLAGIYEQYF,TGCAGTGCCCAAGGACTAGCGGGGATATACGAGCAGTACTTC
TRBV4-2,.,TRBJ1-2,.,CASSRTINPSTGNYGYTF,TGTGCCAGCAGCCGTACCATTAATCCCTCTACAGGGAACTATGGCTACACCTTC
TRBV12-3/TRBV12-4,.,TRBJ1-2,.,CASSTGGGYTF,TGTGCCAGCAGTACCGGGGGTGGCTACACCTTC
TRBV3-1,few,TRBJ2-1,TRBD2,CASSQSSGNYNEQFF,TGTGCCAGCAGCCAATCCAGCGGGAACTACAATGAGCAGTTCTTC
TRBV24-1,.,TRBJ1-1,.,CATSGSGKAFF,TGTGCCACCAGTGGATCGGGGAAAGCTTTCTTT
TRBV20-1,.,TRBJ2-1,.,CSVNGGSYNEQFF,TGCAGTGTCAATGGAGGATCCTACAATGAGCAGTTCTTC
TRBV15,.,TRBJ1-1,.,CATSKGHPNTEAFF,TGTGCCACCAGCAAGGGACATCCGAACACTGAAGCTTTCTTT
TRBV5-1,.,TRBJ2-3,TRBD2,CASSRGLADTDTQYF,TGCGCCAGCAGCAGGGGACTAGCGGACACAGATACGCAGTATTTT
TRBV14,.,TRBJ1-2,.,CASSPDLGQPTNYGYTF,TGTGCCAGCAGCCCCGACCTTGGACAGCCTACTAACTATGGCTACACCTTC
TRBV9,.,TRBJ2-5,TRBD1,CASSPRQGTRETQYF,TGTGCCAGCAGCCCCCGACAGGGGACCAGGGAGACCCAGTACTTC
TRBV29-1,.,TRBJ2-7,.,CSVQLSSYEQYF,TGCAGCGTCCAGCTAAGTTCCTACGAGCAGTACTTC
TRBV20-1,few,TRBJ1-1,.,CSATEAFF,TGCAGTGCTACCGAAGCTTTCTTT
TRBV23-1,.,TRBJ1-1,.,CALPNPGPMNTEAFF,TGCGCACTCCCAAACCCGGGTCCCATGAACACTGAAGCTTTCTTT
TRBV4-3,.,TRBJ1-5,.,CASSQGVGNQPQHF,TGCGCCAGCAGCCAAGGTGTAGGGAATCAGCCCCAGCATTTT
TRBV5-4,.,TRBJ2-1,.,CASSVKGVQFF,TGTGCCAGCAGCGTCAAGGGGGTGCAGTTCTTC
TRBV7-2,few,TRBJ1-2,.,CASSSQGNYGYTF,TGTGCCAGCAGCTCTCAGGGAAACTATGGCTACACCTTC
TRBV28,.,TRBJ1-4,.,CASSFFGNGVLFF,.
TRBV7-2,.,TRBJ2-7,TRBD1,CASSFDRDEQYF,TGTGCCAGCAGCTTCGACAGGGACGAGCAGTACTTC
TRBV6-4,.,TRBJ1-2,.,CASSVGWNYGYTF,TGTGCCAGCAGTGTCGGGTGGAACTATGGCTACACCTTC
TRBV13,.,TRBJ2-6,.,CASRRQGRGSGANVLTF,TGTGCCAGTCGACGGCAGGGACGAGGATCTGGGGCCAACGTCCTGACTTTC
TRBV11-2,once,TRBJ1-4,.,CASSGQLIRNEKLFF,TGTGCCAGCTCCGGACAATTAATCAGGAATGAAAAACTGTTTTTT
TRBV5-4,.,TRBJ2-5,TRBD1,CASSRKDREETQYF,TGTGCCAGCAGCCGAAAGGACAGGGAAGAGACCCAGTACTTC
TRBV20-1,.,TRBJ2-5,TRBD2,CSARDGLDGVETQYF,TGCAGTGCTAGAGATGGACTAGATGGCGTGGAGACCCAGTACTTC
TRBV12-3/TRBV12-4,.,TRBJ1-2,.,CASSLLTGNYTF,TGTGCCAGCAGTTTGTTGACAGGAAACTACACCTTC